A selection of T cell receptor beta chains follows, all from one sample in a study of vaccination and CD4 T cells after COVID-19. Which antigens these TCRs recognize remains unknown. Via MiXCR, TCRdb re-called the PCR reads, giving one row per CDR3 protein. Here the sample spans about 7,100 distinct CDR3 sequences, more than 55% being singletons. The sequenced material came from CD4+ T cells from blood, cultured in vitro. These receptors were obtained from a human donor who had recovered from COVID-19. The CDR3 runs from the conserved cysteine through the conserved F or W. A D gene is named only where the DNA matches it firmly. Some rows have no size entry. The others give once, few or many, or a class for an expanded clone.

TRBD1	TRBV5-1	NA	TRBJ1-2	TGCGCCAGCAGCGTAGCCGGGACAGGGGTCGGTGGCTACACCTTC	CASSVAGTGVGGYTF
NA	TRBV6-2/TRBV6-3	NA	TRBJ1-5	TGTGCCAGCAGTGCACAGGGTTGGTATCAGCCCCAGCATTTT	CASSAQGWYQPQHF
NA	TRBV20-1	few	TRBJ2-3	TGCAGTGCTAAGAACGGAGGGCCGACAGATACGCAGTATTTT	CSAKNGGPTDTQYF
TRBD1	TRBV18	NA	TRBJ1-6	TGTGCCAGCTCAAAGGACAGGGAATATTCACCCCTCCACTTT	CASSKDREYSPLHF
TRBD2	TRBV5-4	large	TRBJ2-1	TGTGCCAGCAGCGGGCGCGGGGGGTTCGACTACAATGAGCAGTTCTTC	CASSGRGGFDYNEQFF
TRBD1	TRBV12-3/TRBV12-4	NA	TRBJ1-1	TGTGCCAGCAGTTTGGGGAAGGGGACAGGGAGACCTGAAGCTTTCTTT	CASSLGKGTGRPEAFF
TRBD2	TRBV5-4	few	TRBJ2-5	TGTGCCAGCAGCCCAGGGACTAGCGGGGGGACGGAGACCCAGTACTTC	CASSPGTSGGTETQYF
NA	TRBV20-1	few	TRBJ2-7	TGCAGTGCTAGACCACCCGGGACTCCCACTTCCGAGCAGTACTTC	CSARPPGTPTSEQYF
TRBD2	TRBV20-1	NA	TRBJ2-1	TGCAGTGCCATCTCCGGGACTAACAACAATGAGCAGTTCTTC	CSAISGTNNNEQFF
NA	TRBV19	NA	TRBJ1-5	TGTGCCAGTTCACTACAGGGCCGCATGATGCCCCAGCATTTT	CASSLQGRMMPQHF
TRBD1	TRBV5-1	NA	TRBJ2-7	TGCGCCAGCTCCTATACAGGGGGCGGATCCTACGAGCAGTACTTC	CASSYTGGGSYEQYF
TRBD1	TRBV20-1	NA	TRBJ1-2	TGCAGTGCTAGAGAGACGACAGGGGACCAGAGTGGCTACACCTTC	CSARETTGDQSGYTF
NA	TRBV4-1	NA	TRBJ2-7	TGCGCCAGCAGCCGGACGCACACCTACGAGCAGTACTTC	CASSRTHTYEQYF
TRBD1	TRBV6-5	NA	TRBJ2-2	TGTGCCAGCAGATACCAAAGCGGACAGGGGGTCGTCGGGGAGCTGTTTTTT	CASRYQSGQGVVGELFF
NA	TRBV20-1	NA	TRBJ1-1	TGCAGTGCTAGAGATATTCGTCGGGGAACAGACACTGAAGCTTTCTTT	CSARDIRRGTDTEAFF
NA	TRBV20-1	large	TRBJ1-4	TGCAGTGCCGAGGCCTCGACCGGTATCGAAAAACTGTTTTTT	CSAEASTGIEKLFF
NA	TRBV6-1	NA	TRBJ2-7	TGTGCCAGCAGTGACAGGGCGAACGAGCAGTACTTC	CASSDRANEQYF
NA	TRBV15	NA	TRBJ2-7	TGTGCCACCAGCAGAGGTTGGGGGGCCAGTTACGAGCAGTACTTC	CATSRGWGASYEQYF
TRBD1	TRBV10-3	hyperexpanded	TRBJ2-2	TGTGCCATAAGCGAGGACAGGCTGACCGGGGAGCTGTTTTTT	CAISEDRLTGELFF
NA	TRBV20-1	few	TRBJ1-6	TGCAGTGCTAGCCAGGGGAATTCACCCCTCCACTTT	CSASQGNSPLHF
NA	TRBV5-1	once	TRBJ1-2	TGCGCCAGCTTCCCAGGTCCGACTGAAAACTATGGCTACACCTTC	CASFPGPTENYGYTF
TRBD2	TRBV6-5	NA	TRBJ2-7	TGTGCCAGCAGTTTGGGGGGAGGGCCCTACGAGCAGTACTTC	CASSLGGGPYEQYF
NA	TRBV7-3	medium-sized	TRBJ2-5	TGTGCCAGCAGCCGAACCGGTCGAGAGACCCAGTACTTC	CASSRTGRETQYF
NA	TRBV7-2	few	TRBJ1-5	TGTGCCAGCAGCTTGGCCAGGGATCAGCCCCAGCATTTT	CASSLARDQPQHF
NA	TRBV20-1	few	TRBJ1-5	TGCAGTGCTAGAGATTTGAGAGGGGGAAGAGCCCAGCATTTT	CSARDLRGGRAQHF
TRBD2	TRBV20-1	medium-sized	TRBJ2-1	TGCAGTGCTATCGCACCGGGACTACCTGACAATGAGCAGTTCTTC	CSAIAPGLPDNEQFF
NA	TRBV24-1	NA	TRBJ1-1	TGTGCCACCTCACATCAGGCGAACACTGAAGCTTTCTTT	CATSHQANTEAFF
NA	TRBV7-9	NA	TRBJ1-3	TGTGCCAGCAGCCCGACCTACCTTGGAAACACCATATATTTT	CASSPTYLGNTIYF
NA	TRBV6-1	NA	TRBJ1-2	TGTGCCAGCAGTCTTGGGGGCGAGTGGTCGGTCCGTGGCTACACCTTC	CASSLGGEWSVRGYTF
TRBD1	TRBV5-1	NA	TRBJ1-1	TGCGCCAGCAGCCCCTGGACAGGGGTTGGGTTGAGTCTCCCCACCACTGAAGCTTTCTTT	CASSPWTGVGLSLPTTEAFF
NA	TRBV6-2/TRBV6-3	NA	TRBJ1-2	TGTGCCAGCAGTGAACAGGGATATGGGAATGGATACACCTTC	CASSEQGYGNGYTF
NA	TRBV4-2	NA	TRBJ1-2	TGTGCCAGCAGCCGAGGAGCCGACAGGTTGGGGGATTATGGCTACACCTTC	CASSRGADRLGDYGYTF
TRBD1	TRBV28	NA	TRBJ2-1	TGTGCCAGCACCCTAGGGGGGACAGGAGGCAATGAGCAGTTCTTC	CASTLGGTGGNEQFF
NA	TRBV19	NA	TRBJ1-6	TGTGCCAGTAGTACCTTAGGATCACCCCTCCACTTT	CASSTLGSPLHF
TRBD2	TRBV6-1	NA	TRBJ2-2	TGTGCCAGCAGTCAACCAGCGGGGGGGTACCCCGGGGAGCTGTTTTTT	CASSQPAGGYPGELFF
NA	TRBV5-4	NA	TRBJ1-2	TGTGCCAGCAGCTTGGCCGGGCAGGGAAGCGGCTACACCTTC	CASSLAGQGSGYTF
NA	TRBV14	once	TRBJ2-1	TGTGCCAGCAGTCTTCAGTTGGGCAATGAGCAGTTCTTC	CASSLQLGNEQFF
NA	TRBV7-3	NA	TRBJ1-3	TGTGCCAGCAGCTTAACGGGAGGTGGAAACACCATATATTTT	CASSLTGGGNTIYF
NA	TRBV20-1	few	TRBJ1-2	TGCAGTGCTAGAGGAGGTGATGGCTACACCTTC	CSARGGDGYTF
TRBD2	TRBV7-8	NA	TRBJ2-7	TGTGCCAGCAGCCCCGGGTTAACGGGAGGCGAGCAGTACTTC	CASSPGLTGGEQYF
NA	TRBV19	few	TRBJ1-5	TGTGCCAGTAGTATAGATTCCGGTCGGCCCCAGCATTTT	CASSIDSGRPQHF
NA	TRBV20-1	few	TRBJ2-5	TGCAGTGCGGAGGTCTTCGGCCACCTCCAAGAGACCCAGTACTTC	CSAEVFGHLQETQYF
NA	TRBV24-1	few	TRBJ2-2	TGTGCCACCAGTGATTCCGAGGGGGCGAACACCGGGGAGCTGTTTTTT	CATSDSEGANTGELFF
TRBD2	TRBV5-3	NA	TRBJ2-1	TGTGCCAGTCAGGTAGCGGGAGGACACTACAATGAGCAGTTCTTC	CASQVAGGHYNEQFF
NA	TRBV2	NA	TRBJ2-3	TGTGCCAGCGCCTGGGACAGCACAGATACGCAGTATTTT	CASAWDSTDTQYF
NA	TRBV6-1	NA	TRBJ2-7	TGTGCCAGCAGCCCCGGGGATCCCGAGCAGTACTTC	CASSPGDPEQYF
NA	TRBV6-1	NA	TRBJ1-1	TGTGCCAGCGTAGGCCACCAGACAGGGAACACTGAAGCTTTCTTT	CASVGHQTGNTEAFF
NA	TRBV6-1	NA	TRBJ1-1	TGTGCCAGCAGTAGCCCGGGGGGCAAGAACACTGAAGCTTTCTTT	CASSSPGGKNTEAFF
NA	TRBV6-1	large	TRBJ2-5	TGTGCCAGCAGCCTCCTGCAAGGGGGCCAAGAGACCCAGTACTTC	CASSLLQGGQETQYF
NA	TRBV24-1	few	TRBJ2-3	TGTGCCACCAGTGATTCCCTTGCTAGCACAGATACGCAGTATTTT	CATSDSLASTDTQYF
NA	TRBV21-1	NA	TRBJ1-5	TGTGCCAGCAGCAAACAGGCCAGGGATGGCAATCAGCCCCAGCATTTT	CASSKQARDGNQPQHF
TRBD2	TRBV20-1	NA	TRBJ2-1	TGCAGTGCTAGAGATCGGCGGGGGGGCTTCTCCTACAATGAGCAGTTCTTC	CSARDRRGGFSYNEQFF
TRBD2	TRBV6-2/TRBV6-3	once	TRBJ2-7	TGTGCCAGCATGACTAGCGGGAGGGCGGGCTCCCGCGAGCAGTACTTC	CASMTSGRAGSREQYF
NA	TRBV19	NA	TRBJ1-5	TGTGCCAGTAGTATCAAGGGGCGGTTCGATCAGCCCCAGCATTTT	CASSIKGRFDQPQHF
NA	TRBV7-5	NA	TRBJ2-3	TGTAGGGGGGGCACAGATACGCAGTATTTT	CRGGTDTQYF